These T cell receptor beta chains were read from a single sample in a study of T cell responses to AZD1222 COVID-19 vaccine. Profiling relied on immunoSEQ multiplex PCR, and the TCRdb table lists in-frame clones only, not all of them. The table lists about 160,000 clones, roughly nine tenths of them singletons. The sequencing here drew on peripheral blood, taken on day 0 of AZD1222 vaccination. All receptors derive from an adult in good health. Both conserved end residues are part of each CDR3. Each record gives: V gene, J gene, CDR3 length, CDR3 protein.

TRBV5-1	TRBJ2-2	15	CASSLGQGYTGELFF
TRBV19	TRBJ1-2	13	CASSTRDRYGYTF
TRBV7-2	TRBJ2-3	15	CASSLDGRGEATQYF
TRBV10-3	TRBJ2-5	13	CATSGGSGETQYF
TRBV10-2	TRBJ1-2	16	CASRGETGGIGYGYTF
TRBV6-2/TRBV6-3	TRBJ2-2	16	CASSSTGIEVTGELFF
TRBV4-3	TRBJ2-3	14	CASSQDSSTDTQYF
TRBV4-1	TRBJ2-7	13	CASSQTGDWEQYF
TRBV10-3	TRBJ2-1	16	CATKGLALSSYNEQFF
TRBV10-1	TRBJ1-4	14	CASGGGRFNEKLFF
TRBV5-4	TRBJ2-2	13	CASTISPTGELFF